The clone carrying this T cell receptor (beta chain) turned up a few times. The antigen is unknown. This sample includes further DNA sequences coding for the same CDR3. This entry comes from a study of cytomegalovirus exposure and HLA in healthy donors. Study-wide results and caveats: Other equally common chains were less clonally expanded than HLA-associated TCR beta chains, a later analysis showed. Several of the most significant clusters appeared linked to common viral pathogens, based on a later analysis. Data from an earlier analysis indicated that most TCR beta V segments were productive either about 90% or about 30% of the time.

Both 60 Vbeta primers and 13 Jbeta primers went into the PCR. Libraries were prepared by immunoSEQ multiplex PCR; TCRdb keeps only in-frame clonotypes and omits some of them. The sample has 180,000 or so clones, around 80% seen once; the top ten hold about 7.7%. The V end was cut by 1 base, the J end by 2 bases, with 9 bases between. CDR1 is LNHDA, CDR2 SQIVND, per germline (reference sequence). This CDR3 region has 15 residues. The sample was PBMCs. This chain uses TRBV19 with TRBJ1-5; D remains unclear. The clonotype comes from a middle-aged woman in good health and CMV-seropositive. CDR3 coding DNA: TGTGCCAGTAGTATAGTCGGCGGCGGCAATCAGCCCCAGCATTTT. The encoded protein is CASSIVGGGNQPQHF.